These T cell receptor beta chains were read from a single sample in a study of tumor and adjacent non-tumor tissue in lung cancer. TCRdb re-called the multiplex PCR reads with MiXCR, one entry per CDR3 protein. The sample comprises about 85,000 distinct CDR3 sequences, more than 60% of which are singletons, and 15% rests with the top ten. Sequencing was done on a sample of lung tumor tissue. The receptors shown here come from a man in his sixties or seventies with non-small cell lung cancer. Both conserved end residues are trimmed from each CDR3. Clone size is given for some rows only: seen once, a few or many times, or a class if the clone is expanded.

j_call,v_call,clone_size,cdr3_aa
TRBJ1-4,TRBV5-1,few,ASSYTGQGGSVTEKLF
TRBJ2-7,TRBV11-2,once,ASSLDPGYEHY
TRBJ2-6,TRBV11-2,many,ASSRQLAGAYSGANVLT
TRBJ2-5,TRBV11-2,.,ASSSRGQGKRQEAQY
TRBJ2-6,TRBV6-5,.,ASSYGGSGANALT
TRBJ2-2,TRBV5-5,.,ASGFGGHLTAGELF
TRBJ2-7,TRBV4-1,.,TSNQDVGRDEQY
TRBJ2-3,TRBV12-3/TRBV12-4,.,ASSLAESTDTQY
TRBJ2-1,TRBV20-1,once,TALSLAGGAYNEQF
TRBJ1-2,TRBV12-3/TRBV12-4,.,ASSLPQYGYT
TRBJ2-7,TRBV6-6,once,ASSTPAGDSLEQY
TRBJ2-3,TRBV11-2,.,ASSLGAGASMDTQY
TRBJ1-5,TRBV6-6,many,ASQVKSGVSGNQPQH
TRBJ1-1,TRBV30,.,VRSRGILRNTEAF
TRBJ1-1,TRBV5-1,few,ASSRRDSAVFPEAF
TRBJ2-3,TRBV11-2,.,ASCLGLAVGSRADTQY
TRBJ2-1,TRBV2,.,ASSYRGDPYNEQF
TRBJ2-7,TRBV4-1,.,ASSQSTGATNYEQY